The T cell receptor beta chain under discussion was sequenced for a study of cytomegalovirus exposure and HLA in healthy donors. Unrecorded immune exposures were likely, despite nominal health at sampling. A note on this clone: Its cognate antigen is unknown.

Primers: 60 Vbeta forward and 13 Jbeta reverse. Sequencing used immunoSEQ multiplex PCR; TCRdb keeps in-frame clones, though not all of them. The data show fewer than 150,000 clones, around 77% seen once. Study conclusions and caveats: The study designated about 180 TCR beta chains cytomegalovirus-associated. Prediction of most subjects' HLA-A and HLA-B alleles by TCR beta sequences was reportedly accurate. Under in vitro conditions, a few CMV-associated chains were confirmed as specific for CMV antigens.

V was trimmed by 5 bases and J by 1 base, leaving 7 bases between them. There are 13 residues in the CDR3. Per germline, CDR1 SGHAT and CDR2 FQNNGV. The sequence was collected from a man aged 25-45 years in good health and CMV-seronegative. Source material: PBMCs. The chain recombines TRBV11-2 with TRBJ2-3; D remains unclear. CDR3 amino acids: CASSPRGTDTQYF. The CDR3 DNA reads TGTGCCAGCAGCCCCCGCGGCACAGATACGCAGTATTTT.